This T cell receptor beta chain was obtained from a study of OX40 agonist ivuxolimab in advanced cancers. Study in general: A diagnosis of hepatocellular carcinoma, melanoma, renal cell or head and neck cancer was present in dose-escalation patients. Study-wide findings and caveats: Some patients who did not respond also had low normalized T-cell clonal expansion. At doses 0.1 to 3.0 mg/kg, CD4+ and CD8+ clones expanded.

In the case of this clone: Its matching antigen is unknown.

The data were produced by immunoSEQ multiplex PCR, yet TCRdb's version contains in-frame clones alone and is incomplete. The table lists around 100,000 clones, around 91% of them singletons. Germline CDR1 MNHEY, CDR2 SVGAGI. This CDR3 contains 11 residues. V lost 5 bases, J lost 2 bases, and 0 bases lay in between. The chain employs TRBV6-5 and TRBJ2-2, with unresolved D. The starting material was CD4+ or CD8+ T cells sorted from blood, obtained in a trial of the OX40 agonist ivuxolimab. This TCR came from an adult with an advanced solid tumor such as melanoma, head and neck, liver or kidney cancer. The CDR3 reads CASSNTGELFF. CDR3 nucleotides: TGTGCCAGCAGTAACACCGGGGAGCTGTTTTTT.